The 3 T cell receptor beta chains listed next were all sequenced from one sample in a study of blood T cell repertoires in COVID-19. The data were produced by immunoSEQ multiplex PCR, yet TCRdb's version contains in-frame clones alone and is incomplete. Among approximately 250,000 clones, more than 70% were seen once, and the ten largest hold roughly 1.2%. Sequencing was performed on PBMCs or T cells enriched from blood (not recorded which). The receptors here all came from a woman aged 40-49 years with acute COVID-19.

J is TRBJ1-1 and V is TRBV24-1, with D possibly being TRBD1 (6 bases). The CDR3 runs to 13 residues. Trimming took off 4 bases at V and 5 bases at J, with 10 bases between the two ends. Germline V gene sequence: CDR1 KGHDR, CDR2 SFDVKD. CDR3 in DNA: TGTGCCACCAGTGAGAGGGGGAATACTGAAGCTTTCTTT. This codes for CATSERGNTEAFF.

This chain connects TRBV27 to TRBJ2-3; possible D gene TRBD1, 6 bases. CDR1 is MNHEY, CDR2 SMNVEV, per germline (reference sequence). CDR3 length: 14 residues. V lost 0 bases, J lost 4 bases, and 8 bases lay in between. The CDR3 sequence is CASSLSRGADTQYF. DNA for the CDR3: TGTGCCAGCAGTTTATCCAGGGGAGCAGATACGCAGTATTTT.

This rearrangement joins TRBV9 to TRBJ2-1, with TRBD2 matching over 7 bases. The ends lost 3 bases at V and 4 bases at J; junction bases unmatched: 10. Germline V gene lookup returns CDR1 SGDLS and CDR2 YYNGEE. CDR3 length equals 16 residues. The CDR3: CASSAGLDGGYNEQFF. Here the CDR3 DNA reads TGTGCCAGCAGCGCCGGACTAGACGGGGGATACAATGAGCAGTTCTTC. The full variable domain, completed using reference TRBV9 and TRBJ2-1, is DSGVTQTPKHLITATGQRVTLRCSPRSGDLSVYWYQQSLDQGLQFLIQYYNGEERAKGNILERFSAQQFPDLHSELNLSSLELGDSALYFCASSAGLDGGYNEQFFGPGTRLTVL.